This entry is about one T cell receptor beta chain. Libraries were prepared by immunoSEQ multiplex PCR; TCRdb keeps only in-frame clonotypes and omits some of them. The table includes approximately 68,000 clones, 91% detected once. This record belongs to a study of T cell changes during pregnancy in multiple sclerosis. Trimming removed 6 bases at V and 0 bases at J, with 5 bases between. Looked up from germline, CDR1 is SQVTM and CDR2 is ANQGSEA. The CDR3 contains 11 residues. The source is a female donor in good health, enrolled as a control in a pregnancy study. The chain links TRBV29-1 to TRBJ1-1, with D unresolved. Sequenced material: peripheral blood, taken in the third trimester of pregnancy. CDR3 residues: CSVRVNTEAFF. The CDR3 DNA reads TGCAGCGTGCGTGTGAACACTGAAGCTTTCTTT.